Listed below are T cell receptor beta chains from one sample, sequenced in a study of technical replicates of blood from a handful of donors. TCRdb's copy holds only in-frame clones and misses some; the assay was immunoSEQ multiplex PCR. The table has around 93,000 clones, just under 95% seen once. The sample was T cells isolated from PBMCs. The receptors come from a human donor in good health. Both conserved end residues are part of each CDR3. A D gene is named only where the DNA matches it firmly. Clone size, where shown, is once, few, many, or a class for clones that have expanded.

>12|.|TRBV7-9|.|TRBJ1-2
TGTGCCAGCAGGCTGACTGACTATGGCTACACCTTC
CASRLTDYGYTF
>14|.|TRBV9|.|TRBJ2-5
TGTGCCAGCAGCTCCAGTCCCACCCAAGAGACCCAGTACTTC
CASSSSPTQETQYF
>14|.|TRBV27|.|TRBJ2-3
TGTGCCAGCAGTTTGAAGGCGGTTGGAGATACGCAGTATTTT
CASSLKAVGDTQYF
>15|.|TRBV27|.|TRBJ2-1
TGTGCCAGCAGTATACAGGGAAACCCCTACAATGAGCAGTTCTTC
CASSIQGNPYNEQFF
>16|.|TRBV28|.|TRBJ2-1
TGTGCCAGCAGTCAAGTCTGGGGCTCCTCAGATAATGAGCAGTTCTTC
CASSQVWGSSDNEQFF
>13|.|TRBV6-5|.|TRBJ2-7
TGTGCCAGCAGTTACATTGGTAGCTACGAGCAGTACTTC
CASSYIGSYEQYF
>13|.|TRBV7-2|.|TRBJ2-5
TGTGCCAGCAGCTTCACCCAGCAAGAGACCCAGTACTTC
CASSFTQQETQYF
>13|TRBD1|TRBV29-1|.|TRBJ2-1
TGCAGCGCCCGGGACAGAGGCTACAATGAGCAGTTCTTC
CSARDRGYNEQFF
>13|TRBD1|TRBV2|.|TRBJ1-6
TGTGCCAGCGCGGGACAGGGGTTTTCACCCCTCCACTTT
CASAGQGFSPLHF
>14|TRBD1|TRBV7-3|.|TRBJ1-2
TGTGCCAGCAGCCCAACCGGGACAGCTGACGGCTACACCTTC
CASSPTGTADGYTF
>16|TRBD1|TRBV7-9|.|TRBJ1-4
TGTGCCAGCAGCGCGAAACGGGACAGCTTTAATGAAAAACTGTTTTTT
CASSAKRDSFNEKLFF
>12|TRBD1|TRBV19|.|TRBJ1-2
TGTGCCAGTGTACAGGGGGCGGTTGGCTACACCTTC
CASVQGAVGYTF
>15|TRBD2|TRBV27|.|TRBJ2-7
TGTGCCAGCAGCCCTAAGCGGGAGTGGTCCTACGAGCAGTACTTC
CASSPKREWSYEQYF
>16|TRBD1|TRBV5-1|.|TRBJ2-3
TGCGCCAGCAGCTACGGGACAGAGGGAGGCACAGATACGCAGTATTTT
CASSYGTEGGTDTQYF
>14|.|TRBV7-6|.|TRBJ2-2
TGTGCCAGCCTGGGGGACTCGAACACCGGGGAGCTGTTTTTT
CASLGDSNTGELFF
>16|TRBD1|TRBV15|.|TRBJ1-2
TGTGCCACCAGCTCAACAATCTCACAGGGGGCTGGTGGCTACACCTTC
CATSSTISQGAGGYTF
>13|.|TRBV19|once|TRBJ1-1
TGTGCCAGTAGCTACCAGGGGTCAGCTGAAGCTTTCTTT
CASSYQGSAEAFF
>15|.|TRBV11-2|once|TRBJ1-4
TGTGCCAGCAGCTTGAGGGCATGGTGGGATGAAAAACTGTTTTTT
CASSLRAWWDEKLFF
>15|.|TRBV7-3|.|TRBJ2-1
TGTGCCAGCAGCTTAACCACAGGTATTATTCATGAGCAGTTCTTC
CASSLTTGIIHEQFF
>13|TRBD1|TRBV28|.|TRBJ2-5
TGTGCCAGCAACAGGGGAACCCAAGAGACCCAGTACTTC
CASNRGTQETQYF
>12|.|TRBV11-3|.|TRBJ2-1
TGTGCCAGCAGCTTACCGGGCAATGAGCAGTTCTTC
CASSLPGNEQFF
>14|.|TRBV7-3|.|TRBJ2-7
TGTGCCAGCAGCCAGAAAGACAGTTCCTACGAGCAGTACTTC
CASSQKDSSYEQYF
>15|.|TRBV10-3|.|TRBJ2-3
TGTGCCATCAGTGAGGGCGGGGCTCCCACAGATACGCAGTATTTT
CAISEGGAPTDTQYF
>15|.|TRBV2|once|TRBJ1-2
TGTGCCAGCCCCCTCGGCGGACAGCCCAACTATGGCTACACCTTC
CASPLGGQPNYGYTF
>15|TRBD1|TRBV19|once|TRBJ1-1
TGTGCCAGTAGTAGCATACGACAGGGCGGCACTGAAGCTTTCTTT
CASSSIRQGGTEAFF